This T cell receptor (beta chain) originates from a study of blood T cell repertoires in COVID-19. Per the original methods: By means of reference gene primer amplification, nucleated cell counts were estimated. Data came from immunoSEQ multiplex PCR; TCRdb stores just in-frame clones and leaves some out. From that table come the V and J calls and clone size; the DNA was used to work out D and trimming. The sample holds about 180,000 clones, roughly 77% seen once. The CDR3 length is 16 residues. CDR1 is SGHNT, CDR2 YENEEA, per germline. J gave up 4 bases and V 5 bases, and 12 bases lay outside the gene matches.

The sample was peripheral blood. This receptor was obtained from a woman of 80 years or more with COVID-19, enrolled during active disease. V usage is TRBV11-3 and J usage is TRBJ2-5, with TRBD1 matching over 8 bases. The CDR3 sequence is CASSPRGRGLGETQYF. In DNA form, the CDR3 reads TGTGCCAGCAGCCCGAGGGGCAGGGGGCTTGGAGAGACCCAGTACTTC. The full variable domain, completed using reference TRBV11-3 and TRBJ2-5, is EAGVVQSPRYKIIEKKQPVAFWCNPISGHNTLYWYLQNLGQGPELLIRYENEEAVDDSQLPKDRFSAERLKGVDSTLKIQPAELGDSAVYLCASSPRGRGLGETQYFGPGTRLLVL.